The clone carrying this TCR beta chain showed up just a few times. This sample was taken from a study of T cells in Graves' hyperthyroidism and ophthalmopathy. The source material, RNA transcripts, was used to amplify TCR beta CDR3 regions. The HTBI primer set served for first-round RT-PCR of the TCR CDR3. TCRdb processed the multiplex PCR reads anew with MiXCR; each CDR3 protein has one entry. The sample yields roughly 180,000 distinct CDR3 sequences, approximately 15% seen once. Between the trimmed V and J ends, which lost 0 bases and 4 bases, there was a span of 19 bases. Germline CDR1 reads LNHDA; CDR2 reads SQIVND (reference sequence). The length of the CDR3 is 18 residues.

The sequence came from a woman aged 50 to 65 with Graves' hyperthyroidism. The sample was blood. The chain has TRBV19 and TRBJ2-1, with a possible D match to TRBD1 (6 bases). CDR3 coding DNA: TGTGCCAGTAGTATAGATCACCTCCAGGGGTCTTTATACAATGAGCAGTTCTTC. This encodes CASSIDHLQGSLYNEQFF.